This record concerns one T cell receptor beta chain sequence. Its specificity is unknown. The read is 3 residues too short to cover the CDR3 end, so that end is filled in from the germline J gene. Libraries were prepared by immunoSEQ multiplex PCR; TCRdb keeps only in-frame clonotypes and omits some of them. Recorded for this sample: 40,000 to 55,000 clones. The data were obtained in a study of T cells in women clearing cervical HPV infection. About the research overall: Cases were women with histologically confirmed HPV16-related CIN3 or worse, including a couple of invasive cancers.

Prevalent HPV16 infections were excluded; only incident single HPV16 infections included. Findings and limits, study-wide: CIN3+ cases had significantly higher TCR richness than controls; evenness did not differ.

CDR1 is SNHLY, CDR2 FYNNEI, per germline. This CDR3 spans 13 amino acids. The V segment lost 8 bases and the J segment 4 bases; nucleotides outside the gene matches: 7. Sample: blood buffy coat. The source is a woman between 18 and 70 years old with a cervical HPV16 infection that either progressed to CIN3+ or cleared (not recorded which). The V gene is TRBV2, the J gene TRBJ1-2; 7 nucleotides align to TRBD1. The DNA read from the CDR3 is TGTGCCAGCGAGACGGACAGGCGCTATGGC. Amino acids: CASETDRRYG. The CDR3, in full, reads CASETDRRYGYTF. The full variable domain, rest sourced from reference TRBV2 and TRBJ1-2, is EPEVTQTPSHQVTQMGQEVILRCVPISNHLYFYWYRQILGQKVEFLVSFYNNEISEKSEIFDDQFSVERPDGSNFTLKIRSTKLEDSAMYFCASETDRRYGYTFGSGTRLTVV.